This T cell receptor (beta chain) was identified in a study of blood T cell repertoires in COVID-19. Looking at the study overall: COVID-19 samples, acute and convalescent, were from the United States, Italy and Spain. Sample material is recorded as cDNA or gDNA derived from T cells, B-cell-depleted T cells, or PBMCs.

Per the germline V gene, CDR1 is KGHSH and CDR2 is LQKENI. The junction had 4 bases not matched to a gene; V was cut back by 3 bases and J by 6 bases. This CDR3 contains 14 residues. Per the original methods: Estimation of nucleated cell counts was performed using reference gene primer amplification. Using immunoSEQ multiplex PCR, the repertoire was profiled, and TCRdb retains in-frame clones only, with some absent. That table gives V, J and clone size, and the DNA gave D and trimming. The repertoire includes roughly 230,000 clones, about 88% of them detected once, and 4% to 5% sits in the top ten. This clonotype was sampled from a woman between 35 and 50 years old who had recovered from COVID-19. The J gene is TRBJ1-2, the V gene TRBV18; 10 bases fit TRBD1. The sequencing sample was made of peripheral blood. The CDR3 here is CASSPGDRGHGYTF. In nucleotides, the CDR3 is TGTGCCAGCTCACCCGGGGACAGGGGTCATGGCTACACCTTC.